The T cell receptor beta chain under discussion was sequenced for a study of cytomegalovirus exposure and HLA in healthy donors. Study results and caveats: TCR sequences were mostly rare, though some public TCRs occurred in many donors. Both high specificity and high sensitivity reportedly marked the classifier's diagnosis of cytomegalovirus status. Cytomegalovirus association was listed for roughly 160 TCR beta chains. According to a subsequent analysis, TCR clusters from the first cohort were inclined to appear together in the roughly 120 validation repertoires.

Measured with immunoSEQ multiplex PCR; TCRdb has only the in-frame clones, and not every one. The sample has around 54,000 clones, roughly 87% seen once. Points on this clone: Antigen specificity is unknown.

In germline, CDR1 is SGHDT, CDR2 YYEEEE. The CDR3 length is 14 residues. The trim removed 5 bases at V and 9 bases at J, leaving 10 bases unmatched. The V and J genes are TRBV5-6 and TRBJ2-1; TRBD2 matches at 8 bases. The specimen was PBMCs. This TCR derives from a woman younger than 30 in good health and CMV-seropositive. DNA of the CDR3: TGTGCCAGCAGTCCTCCCTGGGCGGGGGGTGAGCAGTTCTTC. Translating gives CASSPPWAGGEQFF.